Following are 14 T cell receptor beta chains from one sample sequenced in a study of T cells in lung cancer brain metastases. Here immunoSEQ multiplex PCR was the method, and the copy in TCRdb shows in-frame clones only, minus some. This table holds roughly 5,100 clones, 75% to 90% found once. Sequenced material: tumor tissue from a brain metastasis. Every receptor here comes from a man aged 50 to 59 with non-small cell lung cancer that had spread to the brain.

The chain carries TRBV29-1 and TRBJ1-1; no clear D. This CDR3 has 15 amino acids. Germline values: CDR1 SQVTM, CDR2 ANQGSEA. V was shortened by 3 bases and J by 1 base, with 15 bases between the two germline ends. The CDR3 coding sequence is TGCAGCGTTGATTCGGCCATGTATCAGAACACTGAAGCTTTCTTT. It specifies CSVDSAMYQNTEAFF.

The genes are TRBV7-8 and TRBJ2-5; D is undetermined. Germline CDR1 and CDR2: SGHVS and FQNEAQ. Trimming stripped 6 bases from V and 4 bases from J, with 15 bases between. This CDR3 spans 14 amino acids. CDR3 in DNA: TGTGCCAGCAGTCCTAGTGAATTCGGAGAGACCCAGTACTTC. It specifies CASSPSEFGETQYF. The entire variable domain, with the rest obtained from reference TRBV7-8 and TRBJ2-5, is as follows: GAGVSQSPRYKVAKRGQDVALRCDPISGHVSLFWYQQALGQGPEFLTYFQNEAQLDKSGLPSDRFFAERPEGSVSTLKIQRTQQEDSAVYLCASSPSEFGETQYFGPGTRLLVL.

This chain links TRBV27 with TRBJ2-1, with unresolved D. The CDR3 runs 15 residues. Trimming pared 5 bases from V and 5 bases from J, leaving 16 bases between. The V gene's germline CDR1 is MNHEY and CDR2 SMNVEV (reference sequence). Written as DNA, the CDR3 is TGTGCCAGCAGTCCAACCTCCAAGGTAAACAATGAGCAGTTCTTC. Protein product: CASSPTSKVNNEQFF.

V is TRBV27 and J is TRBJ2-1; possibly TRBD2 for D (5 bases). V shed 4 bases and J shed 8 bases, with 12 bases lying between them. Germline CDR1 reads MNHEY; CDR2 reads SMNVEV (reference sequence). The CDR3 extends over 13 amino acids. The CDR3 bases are TGTGCCAGCAGTTATCGGAGGTTTCATGAGCAGTTCTTC. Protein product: CASSYRRFHEQFF.

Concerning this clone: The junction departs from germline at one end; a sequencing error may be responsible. In nucleotides, the CDR3 is TGTACCAGCAGCTTAGCGTCTCTAAACACTGAAGCTTTCTTT. This gives the protein CTSSLASLNTEAFF. This sequence joins TRBV7-9 and TRBJ1-1; D not resolved. Germline CDR1 SEHNR, CDR2 FQNEAQ (reference sequence). The CDR3 length is 14 residues.

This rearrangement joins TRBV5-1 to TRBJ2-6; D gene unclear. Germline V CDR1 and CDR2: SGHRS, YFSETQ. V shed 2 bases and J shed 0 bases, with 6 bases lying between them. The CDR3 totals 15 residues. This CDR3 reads CASSFTGSGANVLTF. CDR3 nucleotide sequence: TGCGCCAGCAGCTTTACCGGCTCTGGGGCCAACGTCCTGACTTTC.

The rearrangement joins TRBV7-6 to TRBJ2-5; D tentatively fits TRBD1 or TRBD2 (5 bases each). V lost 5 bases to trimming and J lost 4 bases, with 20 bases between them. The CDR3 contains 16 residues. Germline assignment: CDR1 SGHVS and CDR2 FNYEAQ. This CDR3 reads CASSKKGPNLGETQYF. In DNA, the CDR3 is TGTGCCAGCAGCAAAAAGGGACCTAATCTAGGAGAGACCCAGTACTTC.

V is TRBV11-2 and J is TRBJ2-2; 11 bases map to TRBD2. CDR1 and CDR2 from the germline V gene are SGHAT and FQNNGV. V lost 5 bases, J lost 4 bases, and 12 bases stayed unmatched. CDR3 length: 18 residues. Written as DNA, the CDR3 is TGTGCCAGCAGCCCTGGGACTAGCGGAGGGTTCCTCACCGGGGAGCTGTTTTTT. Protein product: CASSPGTSGGFLTGELFF.

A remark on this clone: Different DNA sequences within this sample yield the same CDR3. Here the CDR3 reads CASSLDRISSGPYEQYF. The DNA for the CDR3 is TGTGCCAGCAGCTTAGATCGTATAAGCAGCGGACCCTACGAGCAGTACTTC. V is TRBV11-2 and J is TRBJ2-7; tentatively, D is TRBD2 (5 bases). CDR1 and CDR2 (germline): SGHAT, FQNNGV. V shed 0 bases and J shed 2 bases, with 17 bases lying between them. The CDR3 runs to 17 residues.

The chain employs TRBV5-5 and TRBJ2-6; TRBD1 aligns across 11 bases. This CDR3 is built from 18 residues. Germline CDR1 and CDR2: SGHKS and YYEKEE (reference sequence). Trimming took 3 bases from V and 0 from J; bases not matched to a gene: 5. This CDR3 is CASSSTGTGGSGANVLTF. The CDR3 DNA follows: TGTGCCAGCAGCTCTACCGGGACAGGGGGCTCTGGGGCCAACGTCCTGACTTTC.

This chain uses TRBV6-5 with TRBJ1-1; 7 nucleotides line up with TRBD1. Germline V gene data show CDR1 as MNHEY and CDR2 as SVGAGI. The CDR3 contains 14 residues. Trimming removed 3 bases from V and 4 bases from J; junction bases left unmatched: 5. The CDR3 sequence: CASSYGQGVTEAFF. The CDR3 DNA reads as TGTGCCAGCAGTTATGGCCAGGGGGTCACTGAAGCTTTCTTT.

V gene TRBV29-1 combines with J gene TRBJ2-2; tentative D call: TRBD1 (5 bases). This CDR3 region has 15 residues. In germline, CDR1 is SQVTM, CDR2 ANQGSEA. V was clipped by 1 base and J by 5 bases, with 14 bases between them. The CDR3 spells CSVEGSAGRTGELFF. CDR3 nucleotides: TGCAGCGTTGAAGGGTCTGCAGGGCGGACCGGGGAGCTGTTTTTT.

In DNA form, the CDR3 reads TGTGCCTGGAGAGTCGACGTCTATAATTCACCCCTCCACTTT. It encodes CAWRVDVYNSPLHF. V is TRBV30 and J is TRBJ1-6; D unresolved. The CDR3 runs to 14 residues. V was trimmed by 3 bases and J by 3 bases, leaving 9 bases between them. The V gene's germline CDR1 is GTSNPN and CDR2 SVGIG (reference sequence).

CDR3: CASSHLDYPGTEAFF. In nucleotides, the CDR3 is TGTGCCAGCAGCCACTTAGACTATCCGGGCACTGAAGCTTTCTTT. This rearrangement joins TRBV11-2 to TRBJ1-1, with unresolved D. The length of the CDR3 is 15 residues. Deletions cut 5 bases from V and 4 bases from J, with 17 bases between. Germline V CDR1 and CDR2: SGHAT, FQNNGV.